One and the same sample provided the 15 T cell receptor beta chains below, sequenced in a study of cytomegalovirus exposure and HLA in healthy donors. Clones were read by immunoSEQ multiplex PCR, and TCRdb kept only the in-frame ones, dropping some. The sample lists some 110,000 clones; approximately 88% were seen once. The sequencing input was PBMCs. These receptors were taken from a man aged 18 to 30 in good health and CMV-seronegative.

This rearrangement joins TRBV27 to TRBJ1-1; D is possibly TRBD1 (5 bases). Trimming left V 6 bases short and J 2 bases short, with 16 bases between. The CDR3 spans 15 residues. Germline CDR1 is MNHEY and CDR2 is SMNVEV (reference sequence). The CDR3 DNA reads TGTGCCAGCAGAAGACACGGAGGGGTAAACACTGAAGCTTTCTTT. Translating it yields CASRRHGGVNTEAFF.

The V gene is TRBV6-6, the J gene TRBJ2-3; no firm D call. CDR1 is MNHNY and CDR2 is SVGAGI in the germline V gene (reference sequence). The CDR3 runs 15 residues. V lost 0 bases and J 5 bases, leaving 12 bases between the germline ends. CDR3: CASSYSINSKDTQYF. For the CDR3, the DNA is TGTGCCAGCAGTTACTCGATCAATTCTAAAGATACGCAGTATTTT.

V and J are TRBV7-9 and TRBJ1-4; maybe TRBD1 (5 bases). The V end lost 5 bases, the J end lost 4 bases, and 17 bases lay between the germline ends. CDR1 and CDR2 from the germline V gene are SEHNR and FQNEAQ (reference sequence). CDR3 length: 16 residues. The DNA for the CDR3 is TGTGCCAGCAGCCCATTCCGGGGACTGAATAATGAAAAACTGTTTTTT. It specifies CASSPFRGLNNEKLFF.

The chain uses TRBV25-1 and TRBJ1-4; no definite D call. CDR3 length equals 13 residues. Looked up from germline, CDR1 is MGHDK and CDR2 is SYGVNS. Trimming stripped 2 bases from V and 5 bases from J, with 6 bases between. The CDR3 nucleotides read TGTGCCAGCAGTGAACAGGTCAATGAAAAACTGTTTTTT. Translated: CASSEQVNEKLFF.

The J gene is TRBJ1-5, the V gene TRBV18, with 7 bases aligning to TRBD1. The CDR3 extends over 15 amino acids. CDR1 and CDR2 from the germline V gene are KGHSH and LQKENI. The V gene end was trimmed by 0 bases and the J gene end by 3 bases; junction bases not matched to a gene: 2. The CDR3, as DNA: TGTGCCAGCTCACCACCCGGGACAGTCAATCAGCCCCAGCATTTT. Translation: CASSPPGTVNQPQHF.

V is TRBV27 and J is TRBJ1-1; D is perhaps TRBD1 (5 bases). The CDR3 is made up of 13 amino acids. The ends were cut back, 5 bases at V and 6 bases at J, with 13 bases in the middle. From germline, CDR1 is MNHEY and CDR2 SMNVEV (reference sequence). CDR3 amino acids: CASSQRGVSEAFF. As DNA, the CDR3 is TGTGCCAGCAGTCAACGGGGGGTATCTGAAGCTTTCTTT.

The chain recombines TRBV19 with TRBJ2-3; no definite D call. The ends were cut back, 2 bases at V and 2 bases at J, with 11 bases in the middle. Germline CDR1 reads LNHDA; CDR2 reads SQIVND (reference sequence). The CDR3 covers 15 residues. The CDR3 here is CASSISGGLTDTQYF. DNA of the CDR3: TGTGCCAGTAGTATATCTGGCGGCCTCACAGATACGCAGTATTTT.

The V gene is TRBV4-1, the J gene TRBJ2-1; TRBD2 matches 7 bases. With 4 bases clipped from V and 6 bases from J, the junction kept 12 bases outside the gene matches. The CDR3 contains 16 residues. The germline CDR1 and CDR2 sequences are MGHRA and YSYEKL. The CDR3 DNA reads as TGCGCCAGCAGCCTCGACCTCCTGACTAGCCGCAATGAGCAGTTCTTC. The encoded protein is CASSLDLLTSRNEQFF.

The gene calls are TRBV18 and TRBJ2-1; 7 nucleotides line up with TRBD2. The V gene's germline CDR1 is KGHSH and CDR2 LQKENI. J gave up 12 bases and V 2 bases, and 4 bases lay outside the gene matches. This CDR3 spans 12 amino acids. CDR3 sequence: CASSPGRDGQFF. Written as DNA, the CDR3 is TGTGCCAGCTCACCAGGGAGGGATGGGCAGTTCTTC.

This rearrangement joins TRBV30 to TRBJ1-6; 8 bases match TRBD1. V trimming: 1 base; J trimming: 5 bases; junction bases outside the gene matches: 1. Germline CDR1 is GTSNPN and CDR2 is SVGIG (reference sequence). The CDR3 is made up of 14 amino acids. The CDR3 region has the DNA TGTGCCTGGAGTGCGGGACAGGATAATTCACCCCTCCACTTT. Its protein product is CAWSAGQDNSPLHF. Filled out from reference TRBV30 and TRBJ1-6, the complete variable domain reads SQTIHQWPATLVQPVGSPLSLECTVEGTSNPNLYWYRQAAGRGLQLLFYSVGIGQISSEVPQNLSASRPQDRQFILSSKKLLLSDSGFYLCAWSAGQDNSPLHFGNGTRLTVT.

This chain links TRBV6-5 with TRBJ1-2, with a tentative D call TRBD1 (5 bases). Germline V CDR1 and CDR2: MNHEY, SVGAGI. Trimming left V 7 bases short and J 2 bases short, with 11 bases between. This CDR3 contains 13 residues. The chain's CDR3 is CASKIDRNYGYTF. The CDR3 region has the DNA TGTGCCAGCAAAATTGACAGAAACTATGGCTACACCTTC.

The chain links TRBV7-9 to TRBJ1-4; 9 nucleotides line up with TRBD1. V was pared by 0 bases and J by 7 bases, with 6 bases of the junction left unmatched. Per the germline V gene, CDR1 is SEHNR and CDR2 is FQNEAQ (reference sequence). The CDR3 runs to 16 residues. This chain's CDR3 is CASSLAWATGGEKLFF. As DNA, the CDR3 is TGTGCCAGCAGCTTAGCTTGGGCGACAGGGGGTGAAAAACTGTTTTTT.

V and J are TRBV7-2 and TRBJ1-4; D remains unclear. The CDR3 runs 15 residues. Germline V gene lookup returns CDR1 SGHTA and CDR2 FQGNSA. Trimming removed 0 bases from V and 3 bases from J, with 8 bases in between. CDR3 sequence: CASSLASSPNEKLFF. CDR3 sequence (DNA): TGTGCCAGCAGCTTAGCTAGCAGCCCTAATGAAAAACTGTTTTTT. Using reference TRBV7-2 and TRBJ1-4 for the parts outside the CDR3, the full variable domain is GAGVSQSPSNKVTEKGKDVELRCDPISGHTALYWYRQSLGQGLEFLIYFQGNSAPDKSGLPSDRFSAERTGGSVSTLTIQRTQQEDSAVYLCASSLASSPNEKLFFGSGTQLSVL.

This chain links TRBV6-5 with TRBJ2-1; TRBD2 agrees at 7 bases. V lost 3 bases, J lost 7 bases, and 12 bases stayed unmatched. From germline, CDR1 is MNHEY and CDR2 SVGAGI. The CDR3 extends over 16 amino acids. The CDR3 is CASSYSREGPGNEQFF. The CDR3 DNA reads as TGTGCCAGCAGTTATTCGAGGGAGGGCCCGGGTAATGAGCAGTTCTTC.

This chain links TRBV6-5 with TRBJ2-7, with 11 positions matching TRBD2. Germline loops: CDR1 MNHEY, CDR2 SVGAGI. There are 15 residues in the CDR3. Trimming took 9 bases from V and 4 from J; bases not matched to a gene: 11. This CDR3 is CASSTTSGSTYEQYF. As DNA, the CDR3 is TGTGCCAGTTCCACCACTAGCGGGAGCACATACGAGCAGTACTTC.